The sequence of this T cell receptor (beta chain) was determined in a study of cytomegalovirus exposure and HLA in healthy donors. The study's findings and limits: Whilst most TCR sequences proved rare, a subset of public TCRs occurred across many donors.

For this clone: Antigen: not known.

Measured with immunoSEQ multiplex PCR; TCRdb has only the in-frame clones, and not every one. The sample lists under 80,000 clones, roughly 90% seen once, with more than 1% in the top ten. Germline V gives CDR1 LGHNA, CDR2 YNFKEQ. The CDR3 totals 13 residues. Trimming removed 4 bases from V and 7 bases from J, with 11 bases in between. This chain links TRBV4-2 with TRBJ2-1; tentative D call: TRBD2 (6 bases). This receptor was identified in a woman younger than 35 in good health and CMV-seronegative. Sequenced: PBMCs. CDR3 residues: CASSPGLPNEQFF. The CDR3 DNA reads TGTGCCAGCAGCCCGGGACTTCCAAATGAGCAGTTCTTC.